The present entry profiles one T cell receptor (beta chain) with its context. Method: immunoSEQ multiplex PCR; TCRdb's copy keeps in-frame clones and lacks some. The table lists around 130,000 clones, 88% of them singletons. This sample was taken from a study of T cell responses to AZD1222 COVID-19 vaccine. There are 17 residues in the CDR3. Per germline, CDR1 SEHNR and CDR2 FQNEAQ (reference sequence). Between the trimmed V and J ends, which lost 0 bases and 0 bases, there was a span of 12 bases. This TCR was sampled from an adult who received the AZD1222 COVID-19 vaccine. This chain joins TRBV7-9 and TRBJ1-3; D gene uncertain. The sequencing here drew on peripheral blood, taken 28 days after the second AZD1222 dose. The CDR3 coding sequence is TGTGCCAGCAGCTTAGCGATGTCACCCTACTCTGGAAACACCATATATTTT. It codes for CASSLAMSPYSGNTIYF.